This T cell receptor beta chain was captured by sequencing in a study of blood T cells in healthy people across ages. The use of a sample-barcoded 5' primer and a J-beta primer mix characterized a second PCR of roughly 6 to 11 cycles. MiXCR was run by TCRdb on the 5' RACE reads, yielding one entry per CDR3 protein. Here the sample spans about 780,000 distinct CDR3 sequences, about 45% being singletons. The trim removed 0 bases at V and 8 bases at J, leaving 8 bases unmatched. The germline V gene has CDR1 GTSNPN and CDR2 SVGIG (reference sequence). The CDR3 contains 16 residues. The origin of this receptor is an elderly man in good health. Material for sequencing was blood. This chain joins TRBV30 and TRBJ2-1, with TRBD2 matching over 12 bases. The DNA of the CDR3 is TGTGCCTGGAGTGTACTAGGTCTAGCGGGAGGGGATGAGCAGTTCTTC. Protein sequence: CAWSVLGLAGGDEQFF.